The T cell receptor (beta chain) under discussion was sequenced for a study of a mutant IDH1 vaccine in newly diagnosed glioma. Study summary: Eight vaccinations went to patients in weeks 1, 3, 5, 7, 11, 15, 19, 23. Patients were started on vaccination 4-6 weeks after radiotherapy alone, or with temozolomide cycles. Patients were pretreated with radiotherapy, temozolomide, or both, mostly both.

The germline V gene encodes CDR1 SGHTA and CDR2 FQGNSA. This CDR3 region has 13 residues. Deletions cut 4 bases from V and 8 bases from J, with 14 bases between. This table comes from immunoSEQ multiplex PCR, and its TCRdb copy is limited to in-frame clones, with some not included. This table holds tens of thousands of clones, 75% to 85% found once. As to this clone: Antigen: not known.

Time point defined: week 5, during vaccination. In every dose of vaccine, 300 ug of mutant IDH1 20-mer peptide was given alongside topical imiquimod. Study outcomes and limitations: Overall, 90% to 95% of patients had vaccine-induced immune responses.

The sequencing used PBMCs, collected from a glioma patient whose treatment included an IDH1 peptide vaccine. This chain joins TRBV7-2 and TRBJ1-2, with D perhaps TRBD1 (5 bases). The clonotype comes from a man in his fifties or sixties with glioma. CDR3 protein: CASSSGTRLGYTF. The CDR3 region has the DNA TGTGCCAGCAGCTCCGGGACTCGCCTGGGCTACACCTTC.